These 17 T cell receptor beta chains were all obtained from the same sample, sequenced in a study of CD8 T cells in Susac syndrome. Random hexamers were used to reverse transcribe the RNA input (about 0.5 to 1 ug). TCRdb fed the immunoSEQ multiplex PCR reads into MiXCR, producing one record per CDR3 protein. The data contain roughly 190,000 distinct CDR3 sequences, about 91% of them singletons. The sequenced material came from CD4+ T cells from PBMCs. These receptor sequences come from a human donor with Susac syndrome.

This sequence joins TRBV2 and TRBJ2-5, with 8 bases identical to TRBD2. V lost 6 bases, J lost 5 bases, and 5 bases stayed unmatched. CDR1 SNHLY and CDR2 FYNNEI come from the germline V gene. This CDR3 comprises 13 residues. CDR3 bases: TGTGCCAGCAGGCCCGGGACTAGGGAGACCCAGTACTTC. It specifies CASRPGTRETQYF. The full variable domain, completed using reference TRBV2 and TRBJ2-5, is EPEVTQTPSHQVTQMGQEVILRCVPISNHLYFYWYRQILGQKVEFLVSFYNNEISEKSEIFDDQFSVERPDGSNFTLKIRSTKLEDSAMYFCASRPGTRETQYFGPGTRLLVL.

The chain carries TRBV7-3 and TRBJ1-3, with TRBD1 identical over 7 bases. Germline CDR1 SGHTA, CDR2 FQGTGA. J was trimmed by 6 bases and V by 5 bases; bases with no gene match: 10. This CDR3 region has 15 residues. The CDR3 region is CASSLDRAAENTIYF. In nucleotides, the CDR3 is TGTGCCAGCAGCCTCGACAGGGCGGCTGAAAACACCATATATTTT.

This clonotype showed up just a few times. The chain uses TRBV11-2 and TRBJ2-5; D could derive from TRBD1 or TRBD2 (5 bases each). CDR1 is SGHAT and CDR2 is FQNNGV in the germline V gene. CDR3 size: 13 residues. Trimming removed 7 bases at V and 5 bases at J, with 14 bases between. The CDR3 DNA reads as TGTGCCAGCAAGTTTACAGGCGGGGAGACCCAGTACTTC. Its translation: CASKFTGGETQYF. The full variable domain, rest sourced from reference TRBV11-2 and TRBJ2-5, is EAGVAQSPRYKIIEKRQSVAFWCNPISGHATLYWYQQILGQGPKLLIQFQNNGVVDDSQLPKDRFSAERLKGVDSTLKIQPAKLEDSAVYLCASKFTGGETQYFGPGTRLLVL.

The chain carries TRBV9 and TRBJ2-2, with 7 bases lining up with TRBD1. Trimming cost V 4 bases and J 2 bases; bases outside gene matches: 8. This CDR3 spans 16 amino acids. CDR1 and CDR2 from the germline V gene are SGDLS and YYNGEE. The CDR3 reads CASSPTGASNTGELFF. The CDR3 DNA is TGTGCCAGCAGCCCAACAGGGGCCTCTAACACCGGGGAGCTGTTTTTT.

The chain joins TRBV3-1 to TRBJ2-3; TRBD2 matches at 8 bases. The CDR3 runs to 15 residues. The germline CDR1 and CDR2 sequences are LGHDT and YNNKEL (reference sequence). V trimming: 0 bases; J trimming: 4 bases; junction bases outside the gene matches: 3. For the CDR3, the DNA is TGTGCCAGCAGCCAAGATCCCGGGAGGGCAGATACGCAGTATTTT. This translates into CASSQDPGRADTQYF.

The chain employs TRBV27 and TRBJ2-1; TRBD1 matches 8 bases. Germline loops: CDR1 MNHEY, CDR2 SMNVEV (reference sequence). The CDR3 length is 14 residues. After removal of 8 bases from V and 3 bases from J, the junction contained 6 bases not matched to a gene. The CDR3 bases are TGTGCCAGCTGCAGGGGGCAGCGCTACAATGAGCAGTTCTTC. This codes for CASCRGQRYNEQFF.

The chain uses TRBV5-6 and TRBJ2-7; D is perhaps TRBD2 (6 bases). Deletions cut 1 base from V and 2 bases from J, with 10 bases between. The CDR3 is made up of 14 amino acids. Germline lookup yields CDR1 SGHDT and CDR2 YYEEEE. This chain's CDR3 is CASSLTGVTYEQYF. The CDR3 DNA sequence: TGTGCCAGCAGCTTGACGGGGGTTACCTACGAGCAGTACTTC.

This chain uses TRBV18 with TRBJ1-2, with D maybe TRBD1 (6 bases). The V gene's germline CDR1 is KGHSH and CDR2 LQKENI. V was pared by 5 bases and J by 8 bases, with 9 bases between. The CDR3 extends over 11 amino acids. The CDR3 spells CASSGGLGYTF. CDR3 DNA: TGTGCCAGCTCAGGGGGGCTCGGCTACACCTTC.

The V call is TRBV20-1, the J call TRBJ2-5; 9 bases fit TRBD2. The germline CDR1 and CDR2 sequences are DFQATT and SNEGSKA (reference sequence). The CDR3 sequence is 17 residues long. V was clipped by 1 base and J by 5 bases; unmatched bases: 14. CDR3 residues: CSARGFTSGLLVETQYF. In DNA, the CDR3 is TGCAGTGCTAGAGGGTTCACTAGCGGGCTTCTCGTGGAGACCCAGTACTTC.

The CDR3 DNA sequence: TGTGCCAGCAGCCGGACAGCCCTGAGGCTCCAGCATTTT. Its translation is CASSRTALRLQHF. The gene calls are TRBV28 and TRBJ1-5; possibly TRBD1 for D (6 bases). The CDR3 contains 13 residues. Germline values: CDR1 MDHEN, CDR2 SYDVKM. The ends were cut back, 6 bases at V and 12 bases at J, with 18 bases in the middle.

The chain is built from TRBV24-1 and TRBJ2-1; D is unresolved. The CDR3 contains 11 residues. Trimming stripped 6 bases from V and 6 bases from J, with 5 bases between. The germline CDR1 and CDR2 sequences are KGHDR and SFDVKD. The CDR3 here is CATSFGNEQFF. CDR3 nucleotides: TGTGCCACCAGTTTTGGCAATGAGCAGTTCTTC.

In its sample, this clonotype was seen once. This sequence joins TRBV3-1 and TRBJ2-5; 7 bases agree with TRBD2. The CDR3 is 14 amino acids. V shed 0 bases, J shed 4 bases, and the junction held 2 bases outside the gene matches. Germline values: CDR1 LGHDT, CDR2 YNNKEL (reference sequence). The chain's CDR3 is CASSQEGGGETQYF. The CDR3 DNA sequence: TGTGCCAGCAGCCAAGAGGGGGGGGGAGAGACCCAGTACTTC.

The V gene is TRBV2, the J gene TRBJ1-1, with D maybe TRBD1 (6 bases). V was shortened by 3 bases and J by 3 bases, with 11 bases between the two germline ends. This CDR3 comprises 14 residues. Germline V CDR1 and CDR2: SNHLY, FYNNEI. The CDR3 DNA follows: TGTGCCAGCAGTGATAAAGGGGGGGACACTGAAGCTTTCTTT. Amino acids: CASSDKGGDTEAFF.

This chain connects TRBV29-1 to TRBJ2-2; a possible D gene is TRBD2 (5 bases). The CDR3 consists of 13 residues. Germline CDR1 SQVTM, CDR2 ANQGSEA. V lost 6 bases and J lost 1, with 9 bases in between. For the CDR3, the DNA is TGCAGCGTATCGGACTGGAACACCGGGGAGCTGTTTTTT. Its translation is CSVSDWNTGELFF.

The CDR3 is CASSFPSGLTDTQYF. CDR3 bases: TGTGCCAGCAGTTTCCCTAGCGGACTCACAGATACGCAGTATTTT. The genes are TRBV28 and TRBJ2-3; 7 nucleotides match TRBD2. The CDR3 covers 15 residues. The trim removed 3 bases at V and 2 bases at J, leaving 5 bases unmatched. CDR1 MDHEN and CDR2 SYDVKM come from the germline V gene. The full variable domain, with the rest looked up from reference TRBV28 and TRBJ2-3, is DVKVTQSSRYLVKRTGEKVFLECVQDMDHENMFWYRQDPGLGLRLIYFSYDVKMKEKGDIPEGYSVSREKKERFSLILESASTNQTSMYLCASSFPSGLTDTQYFGPGTRLTVL.

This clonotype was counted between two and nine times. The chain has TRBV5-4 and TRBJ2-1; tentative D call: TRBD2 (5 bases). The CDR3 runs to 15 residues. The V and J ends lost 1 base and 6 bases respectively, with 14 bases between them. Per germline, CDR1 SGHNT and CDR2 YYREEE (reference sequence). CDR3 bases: TGTGCCAGCAGCTTGCAGACCGGGGATTTCAATGAGCAGTTCTTC. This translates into CASSLQTGDFNEQFF.

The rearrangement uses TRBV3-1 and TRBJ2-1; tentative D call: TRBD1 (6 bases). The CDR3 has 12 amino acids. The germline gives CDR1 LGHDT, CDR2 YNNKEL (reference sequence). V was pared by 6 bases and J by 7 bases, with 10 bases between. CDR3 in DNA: TGTGCCAGCAGTCTAACAGGGAATGAGCAGTTCTTC. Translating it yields CASSLTGNEQFF.